This paragraph covers one T cell receptor (beta chain) sequence. The target antigen is unknown. The sample originates from a study of blood T cells in healthy people across ages. Whole-study context: About one barcoded beta molecule was captured per two T cells (by template switching).

CDR3 length: 15 residues. V lost 1 base and J 2 bases, leaving 12 bases between the germline ends. The V gene's germline CDR1 is MNHEY and CDR2 SMNVEV (reference sequence). General study results and limits: Diversity was higher, and naive CD4+ cells more numerous, in long-lived donors than in aged donors. In these data, TCR beta diversity tracked strongly with naive T cell percentage. Diversity estimated from one million T cells was considered an underestimate.

Next came a second PCR, run for roughly 6 to 11 cycles, which used a sample-barcoded 5' primer along with a J-beta primer mix. From the 5' RACE reads, TCRdb called clonotypes with MiXCR, one entry per CDR3 protein. The data contain approximately 1,000,000 distinct CDR3 sequences, about two fifths of them singletons. The chain carries TRBV27 and TRBJ2-7, with D possibly matching TRBD2 (6 bases). Sequenced: blood. The TCR sequence derives from a young man in good health. CDR3 in DNA: TGTGCCAGCAGTTTATTCCAGGGAGGTCCCTACGAGCAGTACTTC. This sequence encodes CASSLFQGGPYEQYF.